The 27 T cell receptor beta chains below were found in one sample sequenced in a study of response to subunit inactivated influenza vaccine. From the RT-PCR reads, TCRdb called clonotypes with MiXCR, one entry per CDR3 protein. The sample consists of about 520,000 distinct CDR3 sequences, over 25% of them appearing once. The sequences come from CD4+ T cells sorted from PBMCs, collected 4 to 6 days after vaccination. Receptors were obtained from a man aged 50 or older who received an inactivated influenza vaccine.

This rearrangement joins TRBV5-1 to TRBJ2-2; tentative D call: TRBD1 (7 bases). V was cut by 1 base and J by 4 bases, with 14 bases left in between. CDR1 is SGHRS and CDR2 is YFSETQ in the germline V gene. The CDR3 contains 16 residues. The CDR3 DNA sequence: TGCGCCAGCAGCTTGACGGGGGACAGAAGCACCGGGGAGCTGTTTTTT. It specifies CASSLTGDRSTGELFF.

With respect to this clonotype: Being one base from a much bigger clone, this may be a read error. The J gene is TRBJ2-7, the V gene TRBV2; D gene unclear. CDR1 is SNHLY and CDR2 is FYNNEI in the germline V gene. This CDR3 has 11 residues. Trimming stripped 4 bases from V and 3 bases from J, with 4 bases between. The chain's CDR3 is CASSGVYEQYF. In DNA form, the CDR3 reads TGTGCCAGCAGTGGAGTCTACGAGCAGTACTTC.

The V and J genes are TRBV20-1 and TRBJ1-2, with D maybe TRBD1 (5 bases). Germline lookup yields CDR1 DFQATT and CDR2 SNEGSKA (reference sequence). The V end was cut by 5 bases, the J end by 4 bases, with 11 bases between. This CDR3 has 12 amino acids. This chain's CDR3 is CSAVDKVYGYTF. CDR3 nucleotide sequence: TGCAGTGCTGTGGACAAGGTCTATGGCTACACCTTC.

The chain joins TRBV5-1 to TRBJ2-1, with TRBD2 identical over 8 bases. This CDR3 region has 15 residues. Trimming took 4 bases from V and 2 from J; bases not matched to a gene: 5. Germline-derived CDR1 and CDR2 are SGHRS and YFSETQ. CDR3 DNA sequence: TGCGCCAGCAGCCCCGGGGGGGGAGCCTACAATGAGCAGTTCTTC. Protein: CASSPGGGAYNEQFF.

This clonotype was seen a handful of times. V is TRBV20-1 and J is TRBJ2-7, with 8 bases fitting TRBD2. Germline CDR1 DFQATT, CDR2 SNEGSKA (reference sequence). CDR3 length: 12 amino acids. With 7 bases clipped from V and 2 bases from J, the junction kept 4 bases outside the gene matches. CDR3 sequence (DNA): TGCAGTGTTCCGGGACTAGCCTACGAGCAGTACTTC. Translating gives CSVPGLAYEQYF.

This chain joins TRBV20-1 and TRBJ2-1; D possibly corresponds to TRBD1 (5 bases). Trimming took off 7 bases at V and 10 bases at J, with 14 bases between the two ends. The CDR3 is 11 amino acids. The germline V gene has CDR1 DFQATT and CDR2 SNEGSKA (reference sequence). CDR3 in amino acids: CSGKDSLEQFF. The CDR3 DNA follows: TGCAGTGGCAAAGACAGTCTGGAGCAGTTCTTC.

This clonotype was seen only a few times. This rearrangement joins TRBV10-3 to TRBJ2-3; TRBD1 might be the D (6 bases). The germline V gene has CDR1 ENHRY and CDR2 SYGVKD. CDR3 length equals 15 residues. Trimming cost V 0 bases and J 7 bases, with 14 bases left between them. In DNA form, the CDR3 reads TGTGCCATCAGTGAGTCGGGGGCAGGTAGAAATACGCAGTATTTT. Residues: CAISESGAGRNTQYF.

This clonotype was picked up a small number of times. J is TRBJ2-5 and V is TRBV24-1; 12 nucleotides line up with TRBD2. V lost 5 bases and J lost 3; bases outside the gene matches: 3. Germline CDR1 is KGHDR and CDR2 is SFDVKD. The CDR3 totals 15 residues. The CDR3, as DNA: TGTGCCACCAGTGGCTCTAGCGGGGGGGAAGAGACCCAGTACTTC. Its translation: CATSGSSGGEETQYF.

The chain uses TRBV10-3 and TRBJ2-6; perhaps D is TRBD1 or TRBD2 (5 bases each). The CDR3 is 14 amino acids. V was shortened by 9 bases and J by 0 bases, with 9 bases between the two germline ends. Germline values: CDR1 ENHRY, CDR2 SYGVKD. The CDR3 spells CAMGTASGANVLTF. The CDR3 DNA sequence: TGTGCCATGGGGACGGCCTCTGGGGCCAACGTCCTGACTTTC.

The rearrangement joins TRBV29-1 to TRBJ2-3; D is possibly TRBD1 or TRBD2 (5 bases each). Germline V CDR1 and CDR2: SQVTM, ANQGSEA. The CDR3 has 14 residues. V lost 4 bases and J lost 1, with 12 bases in between. The CDR3 coding sequence is TGCAGCGTTGCAGGGAGTAGCCGCACAGATACGCAGTATTTT. It codes for CSVAGSSRTDTQYF.

There are a few counts of this clonotype. The chain uses TRBV15 and TRBJ1-1; 8 nucleotides align to TRBD1. The CDR3 length is 18 residues. Trimming cost V 2 bases and J 1 base; bases outside gene matches: 12. Germline-derived CDR1 and CDR2 are LNHNV and YYDKDF (reference sequence). The CDR3 nucleotides are TGTGCCACCAGCAGAAAAGCAAGAACGACAGGGGAGAACACTGAAGCTTTCTTT. This codes for CATSRKARTTGENTEAFF.

This clonotype was recorded many times. The V call is TRBV5-1, the J call TRBJ2-3; TRBD2 agrees at 12 bases. Germline values: CDR1 SGHRS, CDR2 YFSETQ. V lost 4 bases, J lost 4 bases, and 7 bases stayed unmatched. The CDR3 is 16 amino acids. CDR3 in amino acids: CASSRGLAGLADTQYF. DNA for the CDR3: TGCGCCAGCAGCCGCGGACTAGCGGGGTTAGCAGATACGCAGTATTTT.

This rearrangement joins TRBV7-2 to TRBJ2-5, with 9 bases matching TRBD1. With 5 bases clipped from V and 0 bases from J, the junction kept 4 bases outside the gene matches. Germline V CDR1 and CDR2: SGHTA, FQGNSA. This CDR3 contains 15 residues. The CDR3 loop is CASSQDRGDQETQYF. CDR3 coding DNA: TGTGCCAGCAGCCAGGACAGGGGAGACCAAGAGACCCAGTACTTC.

A word on this clonotype: A much larger clone lies a single base off, so this may be a read error. The chain joins TRBV24-1 to TRBJ2-7; possibly TRBD1 for D (5 bases). The germline V gene encodes CDR1 KGHDR and CDR2 SFDVKD. Trimming shortened V by 7 bases and J by 1 base, and 7 bases separated the two germline ends. This CDR3 spans 12 amino acids. The CDR3 protein is CATSQGSYEQYF. As DNA, the CDR3 is TGTGCCACCAGCCAGGGTTCCTACGAGCAGTACTTC.

This clonotype has just a few counts. This sequence joins TRBV7-8 and TRBJ1-2; D ambiguous. The germline CDR1 and CDR2 sequences are SGHVS and FQNEAQ. The CDR3 runs to 14 residues. Trimming stripped 2 bases from V and 0 bases from J, with 7 bases between. The CDR3 nucleotides read TGTGCCAGCAGCTTAAGTCCAGCTAACTATGGCTACACCTTC. It is translated as CASSLSPANYGYTF.

This chain uses TRBV28 with TRBJ1-1, with TRBD1 matching 11 bases. The V segment lost 2 bases and the J segment 1 base; nucleotides outside the gene matches: 6. CDR3 length equals 17 residues. In germline, CDR1 is MDHEN, CDR2 SYDVKM. CDR3: CASSLHRGTGGNTEAFF. In DNA, the CDR3 is TGTGCCAGCAGTTTACACAGGGGGACAGGGGGGAACACTGAAGCTTTCTTT.

This clonotype was detected a few times. The rearrangement joins TRBV7-2 to TRBJ1-4, with 7 bases fitting TRBD1. The CDR3 contains 13 residues. Germline loops: CDR1 SGHTA, CDR2 FQGNSA. J was trimmed by 4 bases and V by 6 bases; bases with no gene match: 2. CDR3 in amino acids: CASRGQINEKLFF. In nucleotides, the CDR3 is TGTGCCAGCAGGGGACAGATTAATGAAAAACTGTTTTTT. Using reference TRBV7-2 and TRBJ1-4 for the parts outside the CDR3, the full variable domain is GAGVSQSPSNKVTEKGKDVELRCDPISGHTALYWYRQSLGQGLEFLIYFQGNSAPDKSGLPSDRFSAERTGGSVSTLTIQRTQQEDSAVYLCASRGQINEKLFFGSGTQLSVL.

The V call is TRBV4-1, the J call TRBJ2-5; 11 positions agree with TRBD1. From germline, CDR1 is MGHRA and CDR2 YSYEKL. J was trimmed by 4 bases and V by 1 base; bases with no gene match: 5. The CDR3 is made up of 16 amino acids. The CDR3 DNA reads as TGCGCCAGCAGCCAAGTCGGGGACAGGGGGTCAGAGACCCAGTACTTC. Protein product: CASSQVGDRGSETQYF.

This rearrangement joins TRBV14 to TRBJ2-2; D remains ambiguous. The germline CDR1 and CDR2 sequences are SGHDN and FVKESK. The CDR3 is made up of 15 amino acids. V was clipped by 2 bases and J by 1 base, with 8 bases between them. In DNA form, the CDR3 reads TGTGCCAGCAGCCAACGAAGCATGAACACCGGGGAGCTGTTTTTT. Amino acids: CASSQRSMNTGELFF.

This chain uses TRBV29-1 with TRBJ2-3; 10 bases are shared with TRBD2. This CDR3 comprises 15 residues. Germline V gives CDR1 SQVTM, CDR2 ANQGSEA. Losses at the gene ends were 2 bases for V and 4 bases for J; bases not matched to a gene: 6. Here the CDR3 DNA reads TGCAGCGTTGAACCAGCGGGGGGGGTCGCAGATACGCAGTATTTT. Translation gives CSVEPAGGVADTQYF.

The V call is TRBV28, the J call TRBJ1-6; D gene unclear. The length of the CDR3 is 12 residues. V lost 6 bases, J lost 7 bases, and 7 bases lay in between. Germline lookup yields CDR1 MDHEN and CDR2 SYDVKM. The CDR3 region has the DNA TGTGCCAGCAGCGTCATGAATTCACCCCTCCACTTT. Protein sequence: CASSVMNSPLHF.

The sample holds a few counts of this clonotype. The rearrangement joins TRBV5-6 to TRBJ2-6; 7 bases fit TRBD1. This CDR3 comprises 20 residues. Germline assignment: CDR1 SGHDT and CDR2 YYEEEE. The trim removed 1 base at V and 1 base at J, leaving 14 bases unmatched. The CDR3 sequence is CASSLPSPGQSISGANVLTF. CDR3 bases: TGTGCCAGCAGCTTGCCGTCTCCGGGACAGAGTATATCTGGGGCCAACGTCCTGACTTTC.

This chain connects TRBV12-3 or TRBV12-4 to TRBJ2-2; 8 positions match TRBD1. Trimming cost V 6 bases and J 3 bases; bases outside gene matches: 6. This CDR3 contains 15 residues. DNA of the CDR3: TGTGCCAGCAGCTACGGACAGGGCTACACCGGGGAGCTGTTTTTT. Translated, it gives CASSYGQGYTGELFF.

CDR3 sequence reads: CATSDGPGNAQSRSYEQYF. The CDR3 DNA follows: TGTGCCACCAGTGATGGACCGGGGAACGCTCAAAGTCGCTCCTACGAGCAGTACTTC. This sequence joins TRBV24-1 and TRBJ2-7; a weak D match, TRBD2 (5 bases). V was pared by 3 bases and J by 0 bases, with 23 bases between. Germline lookup yields CDR1 KGHDR and CDR2 SFDVKD. The CDR3 is 19 amino acids.

The chain links TRBV5-1 to TRBJ2-1; TRBD2 aligns across 11 bases. This CDR3 is built from 16 residues. CDR1 is SGHRS, CDR2 YFSETQ, per germline. V lost 5 bases to trimming and J lost 6 bases; unmatched junction nucleotides: 10. In DNA form, the CDR3 reads TGCGCCAGCAGTTTCGGGATGACTAGCGGGACCAATGAGCAGTTCTTC. Its translation: CASSFGMTSGTNEQFF.

This clonotype was counted between two and nine times. This rearrangement joins TRBV6-1 to TRBJ1-1, with D perhaps TRBD1 (5 bases). The CDR3 runs 13 residues. CDR1 is MNHNS and CDR2 is SASEGT in the germline V gene. V lost 11 bases, J lost 2 bases, and 15 bases lay in between. The CDR3 loop reads CAPRQTDNTEAFF. Written as DNA, the CDR3 is TGTGCCCCCCGACAGACTGATAACACTGAAGCTTTCTTT.

This clonotype has just a few counts. CDR3 region: CAISDRGMGQETQYF. CDR3 nucleotide sequence: TGTGCCATCAGTGACAGAGGGATGGGACAAGAGACCCAGTACTTC. V usage is TRBV10-3 and J usage is TRBJ2-5; a weak D match, TRBD2 (5 bases). CDR1 ENHRY and CDR2 SYGVKD come from the germline V gene. CDR3 length equals 15 residues. V lost 3 bases and J 2 bases, leaving 13 bases between the germline ends.